These T cell receptor beta chains were read from a single sample in a study of cytomegalovirus exposure and HLA in healthy donors. Measured with immunoSEQ multiplex PCR; TCRdb has only the in-frame clones, and not every one. This table holds 100,000 to 140,000 clones, 70% to 85% found once. Material for sequencing was PBMCs. These receptors were collected from a male donor in good health and CMV-seronegative. CDR3s include the opening cysteine and the closing phenylalanine or tryptophan. D genes are given only for firm matches. Clone size is given for some rows only: seen once, a few or many times, or a class if the clone is expanded.

TRBV9	NA	15	TRBD2	TRBJ2-7	CASSVDERESYEQYF	TGTGCCAGCAGCGTAGATGAGCGGGAGTCCTACGAGCAGTACTTC
TRBV27	once	13	NA	TRBJ1-5	CASSFLGDQPQHF	TGTGCCAGCAGTTTTCTAGGAGATCAGCCCCAGCATTTT
TRBV29-1	NA	12	NA	TRBJ1-1	CSVARQSTEAFF	TGCAGCGTCGCAAGACAGTCCACTGAAGCTTTCTTT
TRBV28	NA	11	NA	TRBJ1-4	CASQGGEKLFF	TGTGCCAGCCAAGGGGGTGAAAAACTGTTTTTT
TRBV19	NA	16	TRBD1	TRBJ2-2	CASSIQGARGTGELFF	TGTGCCAGTAGTATTCAGGGGGCGCGTGGCACCGGGGAGCTGTTTTTT
TRBV6-1	few	18	TRBD2	TRBJ2-4	CASSKEGLADGAKNIQYF	TGTGCCAGCAGTAAAGAGGGACTAGCGGACGGAGCCAAAAACATTCAGTACTTC
TRBV28	NA	13	NA	TRBJ2-7	CASRRTDKYEQYF	TGTGCCAGCCGCCGGACAGATAAATACGAGCAGTACTTC
TRBV21-1	NA	13	NA	TRBJ2-7	CASSKADSYEQYF	TGTGCCAGCAGCAAGGCGGACTCCTACGAGCAGTACTTC
TRBV20-1	NA	10	NA	TRBJ1-2	CSAPPNGYTF	TGCAGTGCCCCCCCCAATGGCTACACCTTC
TRBV7-8	once	14	NA	TRBJ2-1	CASSLGHDYNEQFF	TGTGCCAGCAGCTTAGGGCATGATTACAATGAGCAGTTCTTC
TRBV6-5	NA	15	NA	TRBJ2-7	CASSYSGTDAYEQYF	TGTGCCAGCAGTTATTCCGGGACTGACGCCTACGAGCAGTACTTC
TRBV28	few	15	NA	TRBJ1-5	CASSSRQVGNQPQHF	TGTGCCAGCAGTTCGAGACAGGTAGGCAATCAGCCCCAGCATTTT
TRBV12-5	NA	13	NA	TRBJ2-7	CASGLGLYYEQYF	TGTGCTAGTGGTTTGGGGCTTTACTACGAGCAGTACTTC
TRBV28	NA	18	NA	TRBJ1-3	CASRNPNENRVSGNTIYF	TGTGCCAGCAGAAACCCGAATGAAAACAGGGTCTCTGGAAACACCATATATTTT
TRBV12-5	few	19	TRBD2	TRBJ2-1	CASGLWAPQRGRGGNEQFF	TGTGCTAGTGGTTTGTGGGCCCCCCAAAGGGGTCGGGGGGGCAATGAGCAGTTCTTC
TRBV28	few	16	TRBD1	TRBJ1-4	CAVRGRTLATNEKLFF	TGTGCCGTCAGGGGGCGAACGTTAGCAACTAATGAAAAACTGTTTTTT
TRBV12-5	NA	17	NA	TRBJ2-3	CASGFFRGYDSTDTQYF	TGTGCTAGTGGTTTCTTTAGGGGGTACGATAGCACAGATACGCAGTATTTT
TRBV18	NA	13	NA	TRBJ2-7	CASSPFTGYEQYF	TGTGCCAGCTCACCATTTACAGGGTACGAGCAGTACTTC
TRBV15	NA	14	TRBD2	TRBJ2-1	CATSRVLGGSEQFF	TGTGCCACCAGCAGAGTTCTGGGGGGGTCTGAGCAGTTCTTC
TRBV6-5	NA	15	NA	TRBJ2-5	CASSETGGRAETQYF	TGTGCCAGCAGCGAAACCGGGGGAAGGGCAGAGACCCAGTACTTC
TRBV7-9	few	11	NA	TRBJ2-7	CASSLTVEQYF	TGTGCCAGCAGCTTGACAGTCGAGCAGTACTTC
TRBV19	NA	16	TRBD2	TRBJ2-3	CASSGTSGRKTDTQYF	TGTGCCAGTAGCGGGACTAGCGGGAGGAAAACAGATACGCAGTATTTT
TRBV19	few	15	TRBD2	TRBJ2-1	CASSYSGSGNNEQFF	TGTGCCAGTAGCTATAGCGGGAGTGGTAACAATGAGCAGTTCTTC
TRBV4-1	NA	11	NA	TRBJ1-3	CASSRQNTIYF	TGCGCCAGCAGCAGACAGAACACCATATATTTT
TRBV4-1	NA	14	TRBD1	TRBJ1-1	CASSQGDRNTEAFF	TGCGCCAGCAGCCAAGGGGACAGGAACACTGAAGCTTTCTTT
TRBV6-1	NA	11	TRBD1	TRBJ2-3	CASSAGTGLAF	TGTGCCAGCAGTGCCGGGACAGGGCTGGCCTTT
TRBV7-3	once	12	NA	TRBJ2-2	CASSGRTGELFF	TGTGCCAGCAGCGGGAGAACCGGGGAGCTGTTTTTT
TRBV6-5	NA	14	TRBD2	TRBJ2-1	CASSLAGGPDEQFF	TGTGCCAGCAGTCTAGCGGGAGGGCCGGATGAGCAGTTCTTC